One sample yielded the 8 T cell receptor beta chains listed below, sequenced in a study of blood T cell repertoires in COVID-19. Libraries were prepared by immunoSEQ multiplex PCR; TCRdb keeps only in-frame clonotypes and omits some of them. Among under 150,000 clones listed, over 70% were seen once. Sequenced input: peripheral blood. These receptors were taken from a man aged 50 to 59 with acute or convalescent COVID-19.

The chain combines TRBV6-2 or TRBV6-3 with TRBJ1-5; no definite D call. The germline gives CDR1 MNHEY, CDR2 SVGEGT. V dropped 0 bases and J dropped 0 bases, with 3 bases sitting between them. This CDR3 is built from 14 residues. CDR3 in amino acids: CASSYSASNQPQHF. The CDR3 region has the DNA TGTGCCAGCAGTTACTCGGCTAGCAATCAGCCCCAGCATTTT.

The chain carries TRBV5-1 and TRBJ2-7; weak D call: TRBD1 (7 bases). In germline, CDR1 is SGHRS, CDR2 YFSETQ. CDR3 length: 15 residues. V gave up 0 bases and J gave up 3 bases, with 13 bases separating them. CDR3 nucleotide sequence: TGCGCCAGCAGCTTGGGACAGGGACTTAGCTACGAGCAGTACTTC. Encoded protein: CASSLGQGLSYEQYF.

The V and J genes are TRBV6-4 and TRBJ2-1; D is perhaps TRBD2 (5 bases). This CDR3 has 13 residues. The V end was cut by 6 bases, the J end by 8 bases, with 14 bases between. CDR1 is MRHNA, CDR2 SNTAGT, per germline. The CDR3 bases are TGTGCCAGCAGCGTTCGCGAGGGAGATGAGCAGTTCTTC. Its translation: CASSVREGDEQFF.

The CDR3 bases are TGTGCCAGCAGTTACATGGAGAGTAATTCACCCCTCCACTTT. Its protein is CASSYMESNSPLHF. V usage is TRBV6-5 and J usage is TRBJ1-6; D not resolved. This CDR3 contains 14 residues. The V gene's germline CDR1 is MNHEY and CDR2 SVGAGI. Trimming removed 2 bases at V and 6 bases at J, with 8 bases between.

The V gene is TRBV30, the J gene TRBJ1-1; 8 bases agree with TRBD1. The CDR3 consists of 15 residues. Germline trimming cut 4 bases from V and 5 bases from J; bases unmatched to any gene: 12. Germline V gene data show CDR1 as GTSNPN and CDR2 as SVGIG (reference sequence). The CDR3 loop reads CAWTPLSGGRTEAFF. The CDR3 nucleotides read TGTGCCTGGACCCCCCTTTCAGGGGGCAGGACTGAAGCTTTCTTT.

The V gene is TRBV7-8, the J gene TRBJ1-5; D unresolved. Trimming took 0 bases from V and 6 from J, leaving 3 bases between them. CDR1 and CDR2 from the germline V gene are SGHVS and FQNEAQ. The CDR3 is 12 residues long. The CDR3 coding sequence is TGTGCCAGCAGCTTAGCCGGTCAGCCCCAGCATTTT. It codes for CASSLAGQPQHF.

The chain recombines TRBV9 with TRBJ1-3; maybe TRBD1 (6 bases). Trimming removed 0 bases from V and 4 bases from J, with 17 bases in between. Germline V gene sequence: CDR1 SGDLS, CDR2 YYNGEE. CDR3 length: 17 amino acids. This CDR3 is CASSVELNRAPGNTIYF. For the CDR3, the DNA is TGTGCCAGCAGCGTAGAGCTGAACAGGGCGCCAGGAAACACCATATATTTT.

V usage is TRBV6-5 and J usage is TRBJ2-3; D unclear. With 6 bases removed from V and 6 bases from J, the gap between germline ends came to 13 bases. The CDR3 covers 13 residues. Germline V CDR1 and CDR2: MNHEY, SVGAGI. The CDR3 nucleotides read TGTGCCAGCAGCCGCCAGGATGCGGATACGCAGTATTTT. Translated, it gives CASSRQDADTQYF.